Following are 10 T cell receptor beta chains from one sample sequenced in a study of cytomegalovirus exposure and HLA in healthy donors. Primers included in the PCR were 60 Vbeta and 13 Jbeta primers. Assay used: immunoSEQ multiplex PCR; TCRdb lists only in-frame clones, some missing. This sample has about 230,000 clones, with 85% found just once. What was sequenced was PBMCs. The receptor source for this set is a girl aged 2 to 10 in good health and CMV-seronegative.

The V call is TRBV7-8, the J call TRBJ2-7, with 13 bases fitting TRBD2. CDR3 length equals 16 residues. The V gene end was trimmed by 0 bases and the J gene end by 3 bases; junction bases not matched to a gene: 2. The germline CDR1 and CDR2 sequences are SGHVS and FQNEAQ. CDR3 sequence reads: CASSLAGLAGYYEQYF. For the CDR3, the DNA is TGTGCCAGCAGCTTAGCGGGACTAGCGGGGTACTACGAGCAGTACTTC. The full variable domain, rest sourced from reference TRBV7-8 and TRBJ2-7, is GAGVSQSPRYKVAKRGQDVALRCDPISGHVSLFWYQQALGQGPEFLTYFQNEAQLDKSGLPSDRFFAERPEGSVSTLKIQRTQQEDSAVYLCASSLAGLAGYYEQYFGPGTRLTVT.

The J gene is TRBJ2-5, the V gene TRBV29-1; 7 bases fit TRBD2. The better agreement between TRBJ2-7 and the DNA end casts doubt on the J call. This CDR3 region has 11 residues. CDR1 SQVTM and CDR2 ANQGSEA come from the germline V gene. This chain's CDR3 is CSVRIAGEQYF. CDR3 DNA: TGCAGCGTTCGGATAGCGGGCGAGCAGTACTTC.

CDR3 coding DNA: TGTGCCAGCAGCTTAGTGGGCTCCTTGAATGAGCAGTTCTTC. Residues: CASSLVGSLNEQFF. This chain links TRBV7-2 with TRBJ2-1; no clear D. The V gene lost 1 base and the J gene lost 7 bases, with 11 bases spanning the gap. Germline V gives CDR1 SGHTA, CDR2 FQGNSA. CDR3 size: 14 residues.

This clone was counted once. V and J are TRBV5-6 and TRBJ2-3; TRBD2 matches at 12 bases. This CDR3 has 16 amino acids. Germline CDR1 SGHDT, CDR2 YYEEEE. The V gene end was trimmed by 4 bases and the J gene end by 2 bases; junction bases not matched to a gene: 5. The CDR3 is CASSITSGGNTDTQYF. DNA of the CDR3: TGTGCCAGCAGCATAACTAGCGGGGGGAACACAGATACGCAGTATTTT.

This chain connects TRBV7-2 to TRBJ2-1, with D perhaps matching TRBD2 (6 bases). Germline lookup yields CDR1 SGHTA and CDR2 FQGNSA. This CDR3 has 15 amino acids. V shed 2 bases and J shed 4 bases, with 12 bases lying between them. CDR3: CASSLFGGNYNEQFF. DNA of the CDR3: TGTGCCAGCAGCTTATTTGGGGGGAATTACAATGAGCAGTTCTTC.

This rearrangement joins TRBV7-9 to TRBJ1-2; no definite D call. CDR3 length equals 13 residues. The V end lost 2 bases, the J end lost 7 bases, and 11 bases lay between the germline ends. CDR1 is SEHNR and CDR2 is FQNEAQ in the germline V gene (reference sequence). CDR3 amino acids: CASSLSGSGGYTF. The CDR3 coding sequence is TGTGCCAGCAGCTTATCGGGGTCAGGTGGCTACACCTTC.

V gene TRBV4-2 combines with J gene TRBJ1-6; a possible D gene is TRBD1 (6 bases). Germline CDR1 is LGHNA and CDR2 is YNFKEQ. The V gene lost 0 bases and the J gene lost 3 bases, with 9 bases spanning the gap. CDR3 length: 16 amino acids. The CDR3 is CASSQEQGNYNSPLHF. CDR3 nucleotide sequence: TGTGCCAGCAGCCAAGAGCAGGGGAACTATAATTCACCCCTCCACTTT.

The J gene is TRBJ1-2, the V gene TRBV27; D is possibly TRBD1 (5 bases). CDR3 length: 15 residues. Germline-derived CDR1 and CDR2 are MNHEY and SMNVEV (reference sequence). Trimming pared 5 bases from V and 7 bases from J, leaving 20 bases between. The DNA of the CDR3 is TGTGCCAGCAGTCCTTATCGGGGACTTTGGGGTGGCTACACCTTC. Translating it yields CASSPYRGLWGGYTF.

V gene TRBV6-5 combines with J gene TRBJ1-2; no clear D gene. Trimming shortened V by 5 bases and J by 4 bases, and 11 bases separated the two germline ends. Looked up from germline, CDR1 is MNHEY and CDR2 is SVGAGI. The CDR3 contains 13 residues. The CDR3 protein is CASSHDGIYGYTF. The CDR3 nucleotides are TGTGCCAGCAGTCACGACGGGATCTATGGCTACACCTTC.

This chain connects TRBV11-2 to TRBJ2-1, with TRBD2 matching 7 bases. The V and J ends lost 5 bases and 2 bases, in that order; junction bases with no gene match: 6. This CDR3 region has 15 residues. Looked up from germline, CDR1 is SGHAT and CDR2 is FQNNGV. The CDR3 nucleotides are TGTGCCAGCAGCCAGGGAGGGAGGACCTACAATGAGCAGTTCTTC. This translates into CASSQGGRTYNEQFF.